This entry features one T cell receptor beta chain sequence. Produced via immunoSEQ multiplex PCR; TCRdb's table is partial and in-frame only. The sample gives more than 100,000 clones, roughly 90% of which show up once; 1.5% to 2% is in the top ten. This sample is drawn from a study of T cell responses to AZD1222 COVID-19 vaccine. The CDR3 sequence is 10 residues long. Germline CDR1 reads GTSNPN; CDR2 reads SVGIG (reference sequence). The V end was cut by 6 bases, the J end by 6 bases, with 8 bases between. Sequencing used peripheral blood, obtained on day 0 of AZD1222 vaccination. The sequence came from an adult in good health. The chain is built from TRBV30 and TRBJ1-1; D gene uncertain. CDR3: CACIRSEAFF. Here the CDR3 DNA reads TGTGCCTGCATCCGTTCTGAAGCTTTCTTT.